Detailed here is one T cell receptor (beta chain). Trimming left V 5 bases short and J 3 bases short, with 17 bases between. Germline V gene sequence: CDR1 LNHDA, CDR2 SQIVND (reference sequence). The CDR3 has 15 residues. This sample was included in a study of blood T cell repertoires in COVID-19. Study-wide background: Nucleic acid was either cDNA or gDNA, and it came from T cells, B-cell-depleted T cells, or PBMCs.

Enrolled during active infection, Seattle patients were then followed longitudinally. Original methodology: Cell counts per sample came from amplifying reference gene primers. Assay: immunoSEQ multiplex PCR; the TCRdb copy retains only in-frame clones and omits some. V, J and clone size are taken as reported in that table, and D and trimming were inferred from the DNA itself. The sample yields approximately 170,000 clones, around 90% seen once. The chain combines TRBV19 with TRBJ2-7, with D possibly TRBD1 on 6 matching bases. Sequenced sample: peripheral blood. The TCR was taken from a man aged 18 to 30 with COVID-19, enrolled during active disease. CDR3 in amino acids: CASSPFRGHLYEQYF. The DNA of the CDR3 is TGTGCCAGTAGTCCTTTTCGGGGACACCTCTACGAGCAGTACTTC.